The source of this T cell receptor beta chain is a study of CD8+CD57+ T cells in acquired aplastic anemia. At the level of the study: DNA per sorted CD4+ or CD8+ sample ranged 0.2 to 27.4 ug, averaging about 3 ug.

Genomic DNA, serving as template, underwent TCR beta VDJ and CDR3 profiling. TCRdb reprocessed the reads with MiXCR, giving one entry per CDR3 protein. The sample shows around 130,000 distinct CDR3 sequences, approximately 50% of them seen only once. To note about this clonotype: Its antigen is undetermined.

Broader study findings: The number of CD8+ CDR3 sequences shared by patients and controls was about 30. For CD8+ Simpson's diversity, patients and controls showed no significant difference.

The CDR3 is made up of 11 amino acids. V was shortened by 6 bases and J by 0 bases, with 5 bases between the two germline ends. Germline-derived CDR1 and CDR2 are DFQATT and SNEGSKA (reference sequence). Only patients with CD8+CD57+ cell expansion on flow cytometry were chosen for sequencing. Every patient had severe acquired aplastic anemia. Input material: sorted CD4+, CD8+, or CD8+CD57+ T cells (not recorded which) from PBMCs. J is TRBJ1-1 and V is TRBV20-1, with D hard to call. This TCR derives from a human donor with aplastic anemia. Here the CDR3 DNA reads TGCAGTGCCGGGATGAACACTGAAGCTTTCTTT. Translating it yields CSAGMNTEAFF.